This T cell receptor beta chain was profiled in a study of blood T cell repertoires in COVID-19. The ends were cut back, 6 bases at V and 0 bases at J, with 11 bases in the middle. CDR1 and CDR2 (germline): MNHEY, SVGAGI. The CDR3 has 14 amino acids. Original data processing: Cell counts per sample came from amplifying reference gene primers. Libraries were prepared by immunoSEQ multiplex PCR; TCRdb keeps only in-frame clonotypes and omits some of them. V and J calls and clone size are those listed in that table; D and trimming were worked out from the DNA. The sample includes fewer than 250,000 clones, 83% of them seen just once.

This chain joins TRBV6-5 and TRBJ1-1, with D unresolved. This TCR derives from a woman aged 45 to 65 with acute or convalescent COVID-19. The sequenced sample was peripheral blood. This chain's CDR3 is CASSAGYMNTEAFF. Here the CDR3 DNA reads TGTGCCAGCAGCGCAGGTTACATGAACACTGAAGCTTTCTTT.